A single sample gave rise to the 8 T cell receptor beta chains below, sequenced in a study of CXCR3-negative and CXCR3-positive naive CD8 T cells. Libraries of TRB cDNA were made by 5' RACE and carried UMIs. TCRdb processed the 5' RACE reads again and assigns one entry to each CDR3 protein, with no DNA. This sample contains some 56,000 distinct CDR3 sequences. Source material: memory CD8+ T cells from blood. Receptors originate from a human donor in good health. Some clones in this sample may be carry-over from other donors' samples.

This chain connects TRBV27 to TRBJ2-7. Germline V gene sequence: CDR1 MNHEY, CDR2 SMNVEV (reference sequence). The length of the CDR3 is 11 residues. The CDR3 loop reads CASGSLFEQYF.

The chain couples TRBV20-1 to TRBJ1-1; as DNA is missing, the TRBD1 call by TCRdb cannot be tested. The CDR3 loop spans 13 amino acids. The germline V gene encodes CDR1 DFQATT and CDR2 SNEGSKA (reference sequence). CDR3 sequence: CSVQGQGTTEAFF.

The gene calls are TRBV13 and TRBJ1-1. The CDR3 length is 14 residues. Germline V CDR1 and CDR2: PRHDT, FYEKMQ (reference sequence). This CDR3 is CASSSGRFGTEAFF.

This chain joins TRBV6-4 and TRBJ2-1; TCRdb outputs TRBD2, but without DNA this stays unchecked. CDR1 MRHNA and CDR2 SNTAGT come from the germline V gene. This CDR3 is 15 amino acids long. This CDR3 reads CASSEAGGSYNEQFF.

The genes are TRBV12-3 or TRBV12-4 and TRBJ2-3. The CDR3 is 13 residues long. CDR3 in amino acids: CASSLTGSDTQYF.

The chain couples TRBV25-1 to TRBJ2-7; there is no DNA to check the TCRdb D call of TRBD1. Germline lookup yields CDR1 MGHDK and CDR2 SYGVNS. The CDR3 length is 15 residues. CDR3 in amino acids: CASSEWRGIVHEQYF.

This chain uses TRBV12-3 or TRBV12-4 with TRBJ2-5. The length of the CDR3 is 13 residues. CDR3 protein: CASNSAGEETQYF.

The chain carries TRBV20-1 and TRBJ2-5; as DNA is missing, the TRBD2 call by TCRdb cannot be tested. Germline V gene lookup returns CDR1 DFQATT and CDR2 SNEGSKA (reference sequence). This CDR3 region has 16 residues. CDR3 amino acids: CSARAPREERQETQYF.